Listed here are 30 T cell receptor beta chains from one sample, sequenced in a study of T cells expressing NK-cell markers. TCRdb reprocessed the 5' RACE reads, keeping one entry per CDR3 protein, no DNA. The sample has 200,000 to 300,000 distinct CDR3 sequences. The sample was blood T cells: a sorted CD56 or NKG2C T cell subset, CD4+ or CD8+ T cells, or bulk PBMC T cells (not recorded which). The receptors here all came from a man between 18 and 35 years old in good health.

The V call is TRBV20-1, the J call TRBJ2-3; the D gene TCRdb calls, TRBD2, cannot be checked with no DNA. Germline V lookup: CDR1 DFQATT, CDR2 SNEGSKA (reference sequence). The CDR3 runs to 14 residues. The CDR3 is CSARRERTTDTQYF.

The chain carries TRBV7-3 and TRBJ2-2; the TCRdb D gene call, TRBD2, has no DNA to confirm it. Germline V gene lookup returns CDR1 SGHTA and CDR2 FQGTGA. This CDR3 has 16 residues. The CDR3 here is CASSLMPQGGTGELFF.

The gene calls are TRBV29-1 and TRBJ2-7; absent DNA, TCRdb's TRBD2 call cannot be checked. Germline assignment: CDR1 SQVTM and CDR2 ANQGSEA. The CDR3 runs 13 residues. The chain's CDR3 is CSATLAAEYEQYF.

The chain is built from TRBV2 and TRBJ1-3. CDR3 length: 16 residues. Germline values: CDR1 SNHLY, CDR2 FYNNEI. This CDR3 is CASSEGRRNSGNTIYF.

This chain links TRBV12-3 or TRBV12-4 with TRBJ1-6; the D call from TCRdb, TRBD1, cannot be confirmed without DNA. CDR3 length equals 14 residues. The CDR3 loop reads CASRRGGLDSPLHF.

The chain is built from TRBV12-3 or TRBV12-4 and TRBJ2-2. The CDR3 sequence is 13 residues long. This CDR3 reads CASSFRLGGELFF.

The genes are TRBV6-1 and TRBJ1-2; TCRdb calls TRBD1, which cannot be checked without DNA. The CDR3 loop spans 13 amino acids. CDR1 MNHNS and CDR2 SASEGT come from the germline V gene. The chain's CDR3 is CASSDRVLGGYTF.

The CDR3 reads CASSYPGLSAFF. The J gene is TRBJ1-1, the V gene TRBV6-5; TCRdb proposes TRBD1, but this gene call is untestable without DNA. Germline V gene sequence: CDR1 MNHEY, CDR2 SVGAGI. The CDR3 runs 12 residues.

The J gene is TRBJ2-1, the V gene TRBV5-1. CDR1 and CDR2 from the germline V gene are SGHRS and YFSETQ. CDR3 length: 15 residues. The CDR3 sequence is CASSPQPLSYNEQFF.

The gene calls are TRBV29-1 and TRBJ1-2. CDR3 length: 12 amino acids. Germline V lookup: CDR1 SQVTM, CDR2 ANQGSEA. CDR3 protein: CSADIWGGGYTF.

This chain links TRBV18 with TRBJ2-1. This CDR3 region has 15 residues. Germline loops: CDR1 KGHSH, CDR2 LQKENI. This CDR3 reads CASSPPAGVVNEQFF.

The chain combines TRBV30 with TRBJ1-2. Looked up from germline, CDR1 is GTSNPN and CDR2 is SVGIG (reference sequence). CDR3 length equals 13 residues. The CDR3 sequence: CAWSGLLGYGYTF.

V gene TRBV11-2 combines with J gene TRBJ1-5; checking the TCRdb D call of TRBD1 is not possible without DNA. CDR3 length equals 16 residues. CDR1 is SGHAT, CDR2 FQNNGV, per germline. The CDR3 reads CASSLDGGGYNQPQHF.

The V call is TRBV5-5, the J call TRBJ2-1; TCRdb's D call of TRBD2 is untestable without DNA. The germline V gene has CDR1 SGHKS and CDR2 YYEKEE (reference sequence). The CDR3 has 12 residues. The CDR3 sequence: CAWGPPNGEQFF.

The chain recombines TRBV14 with TRBJ2-4; checking the TCRdb D call of TRBD1 is not possible without DNA. The CDR3 covers 13 residues. Germline CDR1 SGHDN, CDR2 FVKESK. CDR3 loop: CASRRTGENIQYF.

The chain is built from TRBV10-3 and TRBJ2-1. The CDR3 is made up of 13 amino acids. Germline loops: CDR1 ENHRY, CDR2 SYGVKD. The CDR3 sequence: CAISAWENNEQFF.

V gene TRBV5-1 combines with J gene TRBJ2-2. The CDR3 runs to 15 residues. Germline V gives CDR1 SGHRS, CDR2 YFSETQ. The chain's CDR3 is CASSLEGTSTGELFF.

The rearrangement uses TRBV6-1 and TRBJ2-2; TCRdb proposes TRBD2, but this gene call is untestable without DNA. CDR3 length: 15 amino acids. Germline V gives CDR1 MNHNS, CDR2 SASEGT. CDR3 sequence: CASSGGRPNTGELFF.

The rearrangement uses TRBV24-1 and TRBJ2-1; with no DNA, the TCRdb D assignment of TRBD2 cannot be verified. Per the germline V gene, CDR1 is KGHDR and CDR2 is SFDVKD. The CDR3 spans 14 residues. The CDR3 protein is CATSVAGVEREQFF.

The V call is TRBV6-5, the J call TRBJ1-1; there is no DNA to check the TCRdb D call of TRBD1. CDR3 size: 15 residues. Germline values: CDR1 MNHEY, CDR2 SVGAGI. The CDR3 loop is CASSYAGTGTTEAFF.

This chain connects TRBV29-1 to TRBJ2-5; no DNA is available, so the TRBD1 call from TCRdb remains unchecked. The CDR3 consists of 12 residues. CDR1 and CDR2 from the germline V gene are SQVTM and ANQGSEA. This CDR3 reads CSFRGSKETQYF.

The chain links TRBV19 to TRBJ1-6. The CDR3 contains 16 residues. CDR1 is LNHDA, CDR2 SQIVND, per germline (reference sequence). The CDR3 loop reads CASSMVSRRQNSPLHF.

The chain has TRBV4-1 and TRBJ1-1. The length of the CDR3 is 14 residues. From germline, CDR1 is MGHRA and CDR2 YSYEKL. This CDR3 is CASSQDQGPTEAFF.

The rearrangement joins TRBV19 to TRBJ2-7; TCRdb proposes TRBD1, but this gene call is untestable without DNA. The CDR3 is 16 residues long. Germline CDR1 is LNHDA and CDR2 is SQIVND (reference sequence). The CDR3 protein is CASSSPWDRSSYEQYF.

The chain joins TRBV2 to TRBJ1-1. CDR1 and CDR2 (germline): SNHLY, FYNNEI. There are 15 residues in the CDR3. This chain's CDR3 is CASSEASFTGTEAFF. Full variable domain (rest looked up from reference TRBV2 and TRBJ1-1): EPEVTQTPSHQVTQMGQEVILRCVPISNHLYFYWYRQILGQKVEFLVSFYNNEISEKSEIFDDQFSVERPDGSNFTLKIRSTKLEDSAMYFCASSEASFTGTEAFFGQGTRLTVV.

The chain couples TRBV12-3 or TRBV12-4 to TRBJ2-3; the D call of TRBD2 rests on TCRdb alone, since no DNA is present to check it. The CDR3 is 15 amino acids. The CDR3 loop reads CASSPAGVGTDTQYF.

The V and J genes are TRBV6-1 and TRBJ2-1; there is no DNA to check the TCRdb D call of TRBD2. The CDR3 contains 16 residues. CDR1 is MNHNS, CDR2 SASEGT, per germline. The CDR3 region is CASSLEGTSKYNEQFF.

The V call is TRBV11-2, the J call TRBJ2-1. This CDR3 has 13 amino acids. The V gene's germline CDR1 is SGHAT and CDR2 FQNNGV. This chain's CDR3 is CASSSLTQPEQFF.

The chain joins TRBV11-3 to TRBJ2-2. This CDR3 has 15 residues. Germline lookup yields CDR1 SGHNT and CDR2 YENEEA. CDR3 sequence reads: CASSLVPTNTGELFF.

This chain links TRBV11-2 with TRBJ2-1. Germline assignment: CDR1 SGHAT and CDR2 FQNNGV. The CDR3 is made up of 16 amino acids. Here the CDR3 reads CASSLVSRRAYNEQFF.